These 31 T cell receptor beta chains were sequenced from one sample in a study of post-analysis software for immune sequencing data (dated by TCRdb to the mid-2010s). The study at large found these results: Patients showed significantly higher frequencies than controls for about 5 TRBV segments, among them TRBV5-6, TRBV5-1 and TRBV20-1.

Their cognate antigens are unknown. The library came from PCR. TCRdb names Illumina HiSeq 2500 as the instrument used. To reduce PCR and sequencing biases, unique molecular identifiers were built into the TCR beta cDNA libraries. The public reads were reprocessed in TCRdb via fastp at Q25 and MiXCR, keeping in-frame beta chains. Each CDR3 protein appears once, grouped with its most common genes and DNA. The sample has approximately 460,000 distinct CDR3 sequences on record, around 40% of them singletons. The top ten constitute about 12% of the sample. What was sequenced was blood. All receptors derive from a girl between 5 and 17 years old with multiple sclerosis.

The chain recombines TRBV3-1 with TRBJ1-2; D not resolved. The V gene lost 5 bases and the J gene lost 13 bases, with 11 bases spanning the gap. The CDR3 totals 10 residues. Per the germline V gene, CDR1 is LGHDT and CDR2 is YNNKEL (reference sequence). This CDR3 is CASSKGAITF. The CDR3 nucleotides read TGTGCCAGCAGCAAGGGCGCCATCACCTTC.

The chain joins TRBV15 to TRBJ2-7; a possible D gene is TRBD2 (6 bases). The germline gives CDR1 LNHNV, CDR2 YYDKDF (reference sequence). Trimming pared 0 bases from V and 2 bases from J, leaving 14 bases between. The CDR3 contains 16 residues. The CDR3 DNA is TGTGCCACCAGCAGAGAACTCGGAGGGGCCGCCTACGAGCAGTACTTC. Amino acid sequence: CATSRELGGAAYEQYF.

This clonotype was seen just once. The chain combines TRBV30 with TRBJ1-2; a possible D gene is TRBD1 (6 bases). This CDR3 is built from 13 residues. V was cut by 3 bases and J by 7 bases, with 15 bases left in between. Germline CDR1 and CDR2: GTSNPN and SVGIG (reference sequence). CDR3: CAWRRAGASGYTF. Written as DNA, the CDR3 is TGTGCCTGGAGGAGGGCAGGGGCCAGTGGCTACACCTTC.

A note on this clonotype: At one end the junction does not follow the germline gene, possibly because of a read error. The CDR3 loop is CASSLWGGIPGGNQPQHF. Written as DNA, the CDR3 is TGTGCTAGCAGTTTATGGGGGGGCATCCCCGGGGGCAATCAGCCCCAGCATTTT. The gene calls are TRBV28 and TRBJ1-5; TRBD1 might be the D (6 bases). CDR1 is MDHEN and CDR2 is SYDVKM in the germline V gene. CDR3 length equals 18 residues.

V is TRBV27 and J is TRBJ1-5; D remains ambiguous. The ends were cut back, 6 bases at V and 1 base at J, with 16 bases in the middle. CDR1 MNHEY and CDR2 SMNVEV come from the germline V gene (reference sequence). The CDR3 loop spans 16 amino acids. CDR3 loop: CASRPLREESNQPQHF. The DNA for the CDR3 is TGTGCCAGCAGGCCCCTGCGAGAGGAGAGCAATCAGCCCCAGCATTTT.

J is TRBJ2-1 and V is TRBV5-1; 10 bases match TRBD1. The CDR3 is made up of 15 amino acids. Germline values: CDR1 SGHRS, CDR2 YFSETQ. The J segment lost 6 bases and the V segment lost 4 bases, leaving 7 bases of the junction unmatched. This chain's CDR3 is CASSPDRTGGNEQFF. The DNA of the CDR3 is TGCGCCAGCAGCCCCGACCGGACAGGGGGCAATGAGCAGTTCTTC.

The genes are TRBV12-3 or TRBV12-4 and TRBJ2-7; D may be TRBD1 or TRBD2 (5 bases each). This CDR3 comprises 14 residues. Trimming removed 5 bases at V and 2 bases at J, with 13 bases between. CDR3 amino acids: CASSNRDQAYEQYF. As DNA, the CDR3 is TGTGCCAGCAGTAACCGGGACCAAGCCTACGAGCAGTACTTC.

The chain combines TRBV4-3 with TRBJ1-1; 8 nucleotides match TRBD1. This CDR3 has 17 amino acids. Germline values: CDR1 LGHNA, CDR2 YSLEER. V was pared by 0 bases and J by 3 bases, with 9 bases of the junction left unmatched. DNA for the CDR3: TGCGCCAGCAGCCAAGATATTGGGTTGGACAGGGACACTGAAGCTTTCTTT. This sequence encodes CASSQDIGLDRDTEAFF.

This chain joins TRBV6-1 and TRBJ1-1; 10 nucleotides line up with TRBD1. Per the germline V gene, CDR1 is MNHNS and CDR2 is SASEGT. The CDR3 spans 14 residues. V lost 4 bases, J lost 4 bases, and 3 bases stayed unmatched. The CDR3 sequence is CASSGQGAVTEAFF. The CDR3 nucleotides read TGTGCCAGCAGTGGACAGGGGGCCGTCACTGAAGCTTTCTTT.

The chain combines TRBV28 with TRBJ2-1; D could derive from TRBD1 or TRBD2 (6 bases each). This CDR3 contains 12 residues. Trimming removed 10 bases from V and 7 bases from J, with 14 bases in between. Germline lookup yields CDR1 MDHEN and CDR2 SYDVKM. The DNA for the CDR3 is TGTGCCACGACAGGAGGGAGGAATGAGCAGTTCTTC. Its protein product is CATTGGRNEQFF.

The chain couples TRBV29-1 to TRBJ1-2; no firm D call. Per germline, CDR1 SQVTM and CDR2 ANQGSEA. The length of the CDR3 is 15 residues. V lost 0 bases, J lost 4 bases, and 15 bases lay in between. CDR3 protein: CSVEDGGTTSYGYTF. The CDR3 region has the DNA TGCAGCGTTGAAGATGGCGGCACCACGTCCTATGGCTACACCTTC.

The rearrangement joins TRBV7-3 to TRBJ1-1, with 7 bases fitting TRBD1. J lost 1 base, V lost 5 bases, and 7 bases had no gene match. The CDR3 totals 15 residues. Germline V gene lookup returns CDR1 SGHTA and CDR2 FQGTGA. The CDR3 here is CASSQNRGPNTEAFF. The DNA for the CDR3 is TGTGCCAGCAGCCAAAACAGGGGCCCGAACACTGAAGCTTTCTTT.

There are many counts of this clonotype. The chain couples TRBV12-3 or TRBV12-4 to TRBJ2-7, with D maybe TRBD2 (6 bases). CDR3 length: 12 residues. V lost 6 bases, J lost 6 bases, and 12 bases lay in between. DNA of the CDR3: TGTGCCAGCAGCCCCGGAGGGGTCGAGCAGTACTTC. Residues: CASSPGGVEQYF.

The V and J genes are TRBV24-1 and TRBJ2-1; D uncertain. The CDR3 runs to 14 residues. CDR1 and CDR2 from the germline V gene are KGHDR and SFDVKD. V was clipped by 3 bases and J by 0 bases, with 5 bases between them. CDR3 sequence (DNA): TGTGCCACCAGTGATATACGCTCCTACAATGAGCAGTTCTTC. This encodes CATSDIRSYNEQFF.

A few counts support this clonotype. The rearrangement links TRBV6-2 or TRBV6-3 to TRBJ2-7; the D gene is possibly TRBD2 (5 bases). V was shortened by 2 bases and J by 2 bases, with 16 bases between the two germline ends. The germline CDR1 and CDR2 sequences are MNHEY and SVGEGT. The CDR3 has 16 amino acids. Here the CDR3 reads CASSYVGAEIPYEQYF. CDR3 nucleotides: TGTGCCAGCAGTTACGTAGGAGCGGAGATCCCCTACGAGCAGTACTTC.

This sequence joins TRBV4-2 and TRBJ2-7; D ambiguous. The DNA end favors TRBJ2-5, so the J call may be wrong. The germline CDR1 and CDR2 sequences are LGHNA and YNFKEQ. The CDR3 covers 18 residues. Here the CDR3 reads CASSQEPHLRAPRETQYF. In DNA, the CDR3 is TGTGCCAGCAGCCAAGAGCCGCATCTCCGGGCTCCCCGGGAGACCCAGTACTTC.

The genes are TRBV5-1 and TRBJ2-3; TRBD1 aligns across 9 bases. The V and J ends lost 4 bases and 6 bases, in that order; junction bases with no gene match: 6. The germline V gene encodes CDR1 SGHRS and CDR2 YFSETQ. CDR3 size: 14 residues. This chain's CDR3 is CASSRDREADTQYF. The CDR3 DNA sequence: TGCGCCAGCAGCCGGGACAGGGAGGCGGATACGCAGTATTTT.

This clonotype was observed a handful of times. This rearrangement joins TRBV10-3 to TRBJ2-3; 7 bases line up with TRBD2. CDR1 is ENHRY and CDR2 is SYGVKD in the germline V gene. V was pared by 3 bases and J by 6 bases, with 6 bases of the junction left unmatched. There are 14 residues in the CDR3. CDR3 region: CAISEGGSPDTQYF. CDR3 coding DNA: TGTGCCATCAGTGAAGGCGGGAGCCCGGATACGCAGTATTTT.

The chain carries TRBV9 and TRBJ2-3; 7 positions match TRBD2. Germline loops: CDR1 SGDLS, CDR2 YYNGEE. This CDR3 is 15 amino acids long. Trimming took 3 bases from V and 2 from J; bases not matched to a gene: 6. CDR3 nucleotides: TGTGCCAGCAGCGCGCGCGGGAGACCCACAGATACGCAGTATTTT. As protein: CASSARGRPTDTQYF.

CDR3 sequence reads: CSADPRRGNVEQYF. CDR3 bases: TGCAGTGCTGACCCGCGACGGGGTAACGTCGAGCAGTACTTC. The rearrangement uses TRBV20-1 and TRBJ2-5; tentative D call: TRBD2 (5 bases). The tail of the sequence fits TRBJ2-7 better, so the J call may be wrong. Looked up from germline, CDR1 is DFQATT and CDR2 is SNEGSKA (reference sequence). The CDR3 is 14 amino acids.

This clonotype was found a few times. This chain's CDR3 is CASSVGQLYQETQYF. The CDR3 bases are TGTGCCAGCAGCGTGGGACAACTGTACCAAGAGACCCAGTACTTC. This chain connects TRBV9 to TRBJ2-5; D possibly corresponds to TRBD1 (6 bases). There are 15 residues in the CDR3. Per germline, CDR1 SGDLS and CDR2 YYNGEE. Trimming pared 2 bases from V and 0 bases from J, leaving 11 bases between.

The table lists this clonotype with a few counts. The J gene is TRBJ1-2, the V gene TRBV11-2, with D possibly being TRBD1 (5 bases). Germline CDR1 and CDR2: SGHAT and FQNNGV. With 5 bases removed from V and 8 bases from J, the gap between germline ends came to 15 bases. The CDR3 contains 13 residues. CDR3 nucleotide sequence: TGTGCCAGCAGCCCCCGGGGGGGGACCGGCTACACCTTC. This translates into CASSPRGGTGYTF.

In its sample, this clonotype was seen a few times. V gene TRBV21-1 combines with J gene TRBJ2-7; the table's D call of TRBD1 was not tested on the DNA. TRBV21-1 has pseudogene status. This CDR3 has 18 residues. Written as DNA, the CDR3 is TGTGCCAGCAGCAAAAGCGAGGGGACACGCCGAGTTACCTACGAGCAGTACTTC. Its translation: CASSKSEGTRRVTYEQYF.

This chain joins TRBV24-1 and TRBJ2-6; D is unresolved. From germline, CDR1 is KGHDR and CDR2 SFDVKD. Trimming took 7 bases from V and 2 from J, leaving 5 bases between them. The CDR3 totals 13 residues. The CDR3 loop is CATSPTGANVLTF. The CDR3 nucleotides are TGTGCCACCAGCCCGACTGGGGCCAACGTCCTGACTTTC.

The V call is TRBV5-1, the J call TRBJ2-6; possibly TRBD1 for D (6 bases). CDR1 is SGHRS, CDR2 YFSETQ, per germline. Trimming shortened V by 4 bases and J by 4 bases, and 18 bases separated the two germline ends. The CDR3 sequence is 17 residues long. In nucleotides, the CDR3 is TGCGCCAGCAGCCCGGACGGCAGGGGCGGCGGGGCCAACGTCCTGACTTTC. Translating gives CASSPDGRGGGANVLTF.

DNA of the CDR3: TGTGCCAGCGCGAAACGCGGGGGGCAGGCCGGTGGCTACACCTTC. Translated: CASAKRGGQAGGYTF. V is TRBV27 and J is TRBJ1-2; D possibly corresponds to TRBD1 (6 bases). The CDR3 loop spans 15 amino acids. CDR1 is MNHEY and CDR2 is SMNVEV in the germline V gene (reference sequence). Trimming stripped 8 bases from V and 7 bases from J, with 23 bases between.

This sequence joins TRBV29-1 and TRBJ2-1; 9 nucleotides align to TRBD1. Germline V lookup: CDR1 SQVTM, CDR2 ANQGSEA. V was clipped by 4 bases and J by 8 bases; unmatched bases: 6. CDR3 size: 13 residues. The CDR3 is CSVGQGVRDEQFF. DNA of the CDR3: TGCAGCGTTGGACAGGGGGTTCGGGATGAGCAGTTCTTC.

This clonotype was recorded once. The V call is TRBV5-1, the J call TRBJ2-1; 8 bases fit TRBD1. The germline gives CDR1 SGHRS, CDR2 YFSETQ. The V gene end was trimmed by 2 bases and the J gene end by 0 bases; junction bases not matched to a gene: 4. The CDR3 runs to 16 residues. This CDR3 is CASSFSGTGSYNEQFF. The CDR3 DNA follows: TGCGCCAGCAGCTTTTCCGGGACAGGCTCCTACAATGAGCAGTTCTTC. The full variable domain, rest sourced from reference TRBV5-1 and TRBJ2-1, is KAGVTQTPRYLIKTRGQQVTLSCSPISGHRSVSWYQQTPGQGLQFLFEYFSETQRNKGNFPGRFSGRQFSNSRSEMNVSTLELGDSALYLCASSFSGTGSYNEQFFGPGTRLTVL.

This clonotype appeared a few times. J is TRBJ2-1 and V is TRBV10-3; D gene unclear. CDR3 length: 14 amino acids. Trimming removed 0 bases at V and 3 bases at J, with 6 bases between. CDR1 ENHRY and CDR2 SYGVKD come from the germline V gene. DNA of the CDR3: TGTGCCATCAGTGAGTCCGGCAGCTACAATGAGCAGTTCTTC. This sequence encodes CAISESGSYNEQFF.

This clonotype was found a few times. The chain recombines TRBV11-2 with TRBJ2-7; D perhaps matches TRBD2 (6 bases). There are 15 residues in the CDR3. Trimming took off 5 bases at V and 0 bases at J, with 14 bases between the two ends. Germline CDR1 reads SGHAT; CDR2 reads FQNNGV. The chain's CDR3 is CASSKEGSSSYEQYF. CDR3 DNA: TGTGCCAGCAGCAAGGAGGGTTCGAGCTCCTACGAGCAGTACTTC.

V is TRBV25-1 and J is TRBJ2-1; possibly TRBD1 for D (5 bases). This CDR3 region has 15 residues. Per germline, CDR1 MGHDK and CDR2 SYGVNS. V lost 1 base and J lost 7, with 14 bases in between. The CDR3 nucleotides are TGTGCCAGCAGTGAATCGATGGGGCTCTGGAATGAGCAGTTCTTC. Protein: CASSESMGLWNEQFF. The full variable domain, its missing parts supplied by reference TRBV25-1 and TRBJ2-1, is EADIYQTPRYLVIGTGKKITLECSQTMGHDKMYWYQQDPGMELHLIHYSYGVNSTEKGDLSSESTVSRIRTEHFPLTLESARPSHTSQYLCASSESMGLWNEQFFGPGTRLTVL.